The clone carrying this TCR beta chain was picked up a small number of times. This sample was taken from a study of CD8+ T cells in alopecia areata. V gave up 7 bases and J gave up 5 bases; unmatched junction bases: 5. Germline lookup yields CDR1 SEHNR and CDR2 FQNEAQ (reference sequence). The CDR3 runs to 13 residues. Extracted from the samples, RNA was reverse transcribed into cDNA to serve as the sequencing template. Clones were read by immunoSEQ multiplex PCR, and TCRdb kept only the in-frame ones, dropping some. The sample shows tens of thousands of clones, 44% of them seen only once. This TCR was sampled from a human donor with alopecia areata. This chain joins TRBV7-9 and TRBJ2-1, with 7 bases fitting TRBD2. Sequenced material: NKG2D-low CD8+ T cells sorted from blood. The CDR3 spells CASTREEHNEQFF. CDR3 coding DNA: TGTGCCAGCACTCGGGAGGAGCACAATGAGCAGTTCTTC.